This T cell receptor (beta chain) was captured by sequencing in a study of shared clonotypes between healthy human individuals (dated by TCRdb to the early 2020s). Regarding the study in general: A couple of women and a few men aged 18 to 49 years were included in the cohort. To increase sequencing depth and limit assay-specific biases, TCR repertoire library preparation and sequencing were carried out by different laboratories using diverse techniques. Each donor's leukapheresis produced roughly between roughly 0.94 and 9.5 billion PBMCs. Per donor, three plates each were used for CD4 naive and CD4 memory, two for CD8 naive, and one for CD8 memory. To estimate repertoire size and how much clonotypes are shared between individuals, the study performed deep sequencing of blood TCR repertoires from a few healthy adults. Summary of the overall study and its limitations: Pairwise subsampling indicated that sequencing depth was expected to affect the degree of clonotype sharing among donors. Sampling was restricted to blood, and TCR repertoires in tissues likely differ from the TCR repertoires found in blood. The small number of donors limited the genetic and exposure-history diversity represented. Clonotypes shared by all four sorted-subset donors showed higher generation probabilities than non-shared clonotypes. When several donors were compared, the shared fraction of clonotypes was around 5.1% for naive CD4, around 4% for naive CD8, 2.3% for memory CD4, and approximately 0.4% for memory CD8. Rarefaction of sorted-subset datasets indicated incomplete sequencing despite the large sequencing depth. Larger estimated clonotype richness was generally found for naive subsets than for memory subsets.

Per the germline V gene, MGHRA is the CDR1 and YSYEKL is the CDR2. Trimming takes 1 base from V and 14 bases from J, and the germline ends sit 15 bases apart. The CDR3 contains 14 residues, cysteine and phenylalanine counted. The read is trimmed to its CDR3 DNA, 42 bases read in frame from base 1. Regarding this clone: Its antigen target is currently unknown. It has no much larger one-base neighbor in the sample; base qualities were not kept.

CD8 naive samples were obtained by positive selection for CCR7 among CD45RO-negative cells, yielding a CD45RA+CCR7+ population from which TemRA cells were excluded. Donors were healthy HIV-negative adults with no recently reported acute infections or vaccinations. Every donor was a Caucasian adult living in Nashville, Tennessee, USA. Blood was collected by leukapheresis, and PBMCs were isolated by Ficoll-Histopaque density gradient centrifugation and then cryopreserved in liquid nitrogen vapor phase. Analytical flow cytometry was used to check the purity and quantity of each magnetically sorted T cell population. Genomic DNA was isolated from every sorted fraction and measured by UV absorbance on a Nanodrop 2000c. TCR CDR3 regions were amplified from genomic DNA by multiplex PCR using the deep immunoSEQ assay. Genomic DNA extracted from each cell subset was distributed evenly over all wells of several immunoSEQ 96-well plates, and each plate served as one replicate. For sorted subsets, around 200 ng genomic DNA, equal to 30,000 or so T cell genomes, was loaded into each replicate PCR. Purified libraries were quantified with a Qubit 3.0 fluorometer, sized on a Bioanalyzer 2100, and re-quantified with the KAPA Library Quantification kit. A separate single-read 150-cycle Illumina NextSeq 550 flow cell was used to sequence each immunoSEQ 96-well plate. The paper's processing steps were these. Because only junctional sequences without quality scores were contained in the immunoSEQ output, filtering matching that applied to full-length reads could not be performed. To assign V/J genes and CDR3, sequences were annotated using PyIR, a Python wrapper for IgBLAST v1.9, with IMGT germline references. Reads were filtered out if the reads had weak V/J assignments (E-value above 1e-6), no CDR3, stop codons, out-of-frame junctions, or ambiguous translated residues. A V3J clonotype was defined by an identical inferred V gene, J gene, and CDR3 amino acid sequence. Percentage overlap between repertoires was computed as shared unique clonotypes divided by the size of the smaller repertoire. Repertoire richness was assessed with RTK rarefaction, the Chao1 estimator, and Recon v2.1 estimates of unobserved clonotypes. Generation probabilities for all TCRbeta clonotypes obtained by the gDNA method from a few donors were computed using OLGA. TCRdb stores this immuneACCESS table with in-frame sequences only. Part of the clones is absent; in the studies checked, under half of the shortfall reflects unresolved V genes, and no reason is known for the rest. D and trimming come from the DNA, and the V and J calls and clone size come from that table. This sample gives some 2 million clones in total; over 85% of them show up just once. The ten largest make up 1.2% of the sample.

The clonotype originates from a man younger than 35 in good health. Here the chain combines TRBV4-1 and TRBJ1-6; the D gene assignment is ambiguous. The sequenced sample was naive CD8+ T cells sorted from blood. The sample's cell subset or site label, decoded: CD45RA+CCR7+. The CDR3: CASSQAITAQSLHF. The DNA sequence is TGCGCCAGCAGCCAAGCAATCACCGCTCAGTCCCTCCACTTT.